This entry features one TCR beta chain sequence. Its target antigen remains unknown. Nothing much larger sits one base from this clone, and base qualities are not available. This sample stems from a study of blood T cell repertoires in COVID-19 (dated by TCRdb to the early 2020s). In terms of the full investigation: Samples covering the acute and convalescent phases of COVID-19 were provided by collaborators in the United States, Italy and Spain. Where available, HLA class I and class II types were obtained from metadata supplied by the sample provider rather than from assay-based typing. Nearly every sample came with metadata listing a de-identified subject ID, COVID-19 status, age in years and sex. The prospective study material was composed of cDNA or gDNA derived from T cells, B-cell-depleted T cells, or PBMCs. The samples were drawn from two sources: the first 160 participants of the ongoing ImmuneRACE study, and some 1,300 subjects contributed by 6 global collaborators. The repertoires were released in a freely available public database intended as a resource for research on the immune response to SARS-CoV-2. Deeply sampled blood TCRbeta repertoires from subjects exposed to, actively infected with, or recovered from COVID-19 were included in the dataset.

Taken from the germline V gene, the CDR1 and CDR2 loops are SGDLS and YYNGEE. The CDR3 runs 14 residues from the cysteine to the phenylalanine. Just CDR3 DNA is preserved here, 42 bases in frame from base 1. V sheds 0 bases and J sheds 4 bases, leaving 8 bases between their ends. TCRbeta CDR3 regions were amplified from genomic DNA by means of the immunoSEQ Assay, a bias-controlled multiplex PCR. Per the original workflow: The number of nucleated cells in each sample was estimated by amplification of reference gene primers within the assay. To quantify the absolute abundance of each unique TCRbeta CDR3 rearrangement, sequence reads were collapsed and filtered. For each sample, productive Simpson clonality was calculated as the square root of Simpson's diversity index over productive rearrangements. TCRdb mirrors the immuneACCESS table, restricted to in-frame sequences. Some clones are absent from its copies; in checked studies, under half trace to an unresolved V gene, and the reason for the others is unknown. V and J calls and clone size follow that table, whereas D and trimming were derived from the DNA. This sample holds 150,000 to 180,000 clones; roughly nine tenths were observed only once. The ten largest clones capture over 0.45% of the sample.

Here is what the overall study found, with its caveats: Clinical and demographic metadata were provided uncurated, with the amount varying by source and participant.

Collaborating institutions collected whole blood in K2EDTA tubes following their own protocols. For TCRbeta analysis, collaborators shipped samples as frozen whole blood, isolated PBMCs, or DNA extracted from either of those sample types. The chain couples TRBV9 to TRBJ1-5; a tentative D call is TRBD1 (5 bases match). This TCR derives from a man over 45 with acute or convalescent COVID-19. Sample: peripheral blood. The CDR3 region reads CASSVEAGNQPQHF. The DNA sequence is as follows: TGTGCCAGCAGCGTAGAGGCAGGGAATCAGCCCCAGCATTTT.